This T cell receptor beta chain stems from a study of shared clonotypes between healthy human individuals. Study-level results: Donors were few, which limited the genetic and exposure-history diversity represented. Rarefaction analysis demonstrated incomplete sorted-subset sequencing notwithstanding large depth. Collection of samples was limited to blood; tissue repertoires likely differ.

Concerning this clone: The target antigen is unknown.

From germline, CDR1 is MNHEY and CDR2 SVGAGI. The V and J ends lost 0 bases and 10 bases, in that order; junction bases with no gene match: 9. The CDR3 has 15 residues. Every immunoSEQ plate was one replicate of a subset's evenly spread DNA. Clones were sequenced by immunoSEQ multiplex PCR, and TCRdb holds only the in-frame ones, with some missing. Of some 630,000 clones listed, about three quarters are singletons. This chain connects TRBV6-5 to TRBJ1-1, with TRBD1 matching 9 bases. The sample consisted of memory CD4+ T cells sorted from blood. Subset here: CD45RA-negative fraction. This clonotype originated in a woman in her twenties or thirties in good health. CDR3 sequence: CASSYSQQGASGAFF. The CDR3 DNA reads TGTGCCAGCAGTTACTCTCAACAGGGGGCGTCGGGAGCTTTCTTT.